This T cell receptor (beta chain) came from a study of blood T cell repertoires in COVID-19. Study-level information: Sample material is recorded as cDNA or gDNA derived from T cells, B-cell-depleted T cells, or PBMCs.

Cohort 3 donors counted as recovered after two negative PCRs, clearance, or resolved symptoms. V dropped 0 bases and J dropped 3 bases, with 11 bases sitting between them. The CDR3 loop spans 15 amino acids. Germline CDR1 SGDLS, CDR2 YYNGEE. Sequenced by immunoSEQ multiplex PCR; TCRdb stores in-frame clones only, minus some. This sample has about 330,000 clones, with roughly 90% found just once. V usage is TRBV9 and J usage is TRBJ2-3; TRBD1 is a possible D gene (5 bases). The origin of this receptor is a woman aged 25-40 years who had recovered from COVID-19. Input material: PBMCs or T cells enriched from blood (not recorded which). CDR3 coding DNA: TGTGCCAGCAGCGTAGTTGGCAGGGCGACAGATACGCAGTATTTT. This encodes CASSVVGRATDTQYF.